This T cell receptor (beta chain) was sequenced in a study of blood T cell repertoires in COVID-19. The wider study: The United States, Italy and Spain provided the acute and convalescent COVID-19 samples.

The CDR3 totals 13 residues. In germline, CDR1 is SQVTM, CDR2 ANQGSEA. Germline trimming cut 7 bases from V and 3 bases from J; bases unmatched to any gene: 4. Per the study methods: Cell counts per sample came from amplifying reference gene primers. This table comes from immunoSEQ multiplex PCR, and its TCRdb copy is limited to in-frame clones, with some not included. D and trimming come from the DNA, and the V and J calls and clone size come from that table. This table holds tens of thousands of clones, just over 85% found once. This chain connects TRBV29-1 to TRBJ2-5; the match to TRBD2 covers 11 bases. This receptor was taken from a man aged 50-60 years with active or convalescent COVID-19. The specimen sequenced was peripheral blood. The CDR3 loop is CSGALAGEETQYF. The DNA of the CDR3 is TGCAGCGGGGCACTAGCGGGGGAAGAGACCCAGTACTTC.